This paragraph covers one TCR beta chain sequence. Its target is unknown. It was with a sample-barcoded 5' primer and a J-beta primer mix that a second PCR of about 6 to 12 cycles was run. Each cDNA molecule was tagged by a template-switch adaptor with 12 random nucleotides. Each CDR3 protein is one row after TCRdb ran MiXCR on the 5' RACE reads. This table has about 1.6 million distinct CDR3 sequences, 34% appearing once. The CDR3 consists of 14 residues. V was trimmed by 7 bases and J by 1 base, leaving 13 bases between them. Germline values: CDR1 SGHTA, CDR2 FQGNSA. This entry comes from a study of blood T cells in healthy people across ages. Healthy Caucasian individuals from Russia aged about 6 to 90 served as donors. Study-wide results and limits: Compared with aged donors, long-lived donors showed fewer expanded clones, suggesting selection.

The clonotype originates from a woman in her twenties or thirties in good health. Sample: blood. The V call is TRBV7-2, the J call TRBJ2-5; no clear D gene. The CDR3 here is CASNFMAVQETQYF. DNA of the CDR3: TGTGCCAGCAACTTTATGGCTGTCCAAGAGACCCAGTACTTC. Variable domain in full (rest from reference TRBV7-2 and TRBJ2-5): GAGVSQSPSNKVTEKGKDVELRCDPISGHTALYWYRQSLGQGLEFLIYFQGNSAPDKSGLPSDRFSAERTGGSVSTLTIQRTQQEDSAVYLCASNFMAVQETQYFGPGTRLLVL.